In its sample, the clone carrying this T cell receptor (beta chain) was seen a few times. The sample is drawn from a study of blood T cell repertoires in COVID-19. Study background: PBMCs, B-cell-depleted T cells, or T cells provided the cDNA or gDNA that made up the material.

Trimming cost V 6 bases and J 5 bases, with 14 bases left between them. CDR3 size: 14 residues. Germline CDR1 and CDR2: SNHLY and FYNNEI. Original processing notes: The authors estimated nucleated cell counts from reference gene primer amplification. Generated by immunoSEQ multiplex PCR, the TCRdb table keeps only in-frame clones and is missing some. Clonal size and the V and J genes are those of that table, whereas D and trimming came from the DNA. The sample contains about 200,000 clones, around 86% of which appear only once. The source is a man in his forties with acute COVID-19. The sequencing sample was made of PBMCs or T cells enriched from blood (not recorded which). This chain joins TRBV2 and TRBJ1-5, with a weak D call TRBD1 (5 bases). As DNA, the CDR3 is TGTGCCAGCAGGGGAGGTGAAGGGGATCAGCCCCAGCATTTT. Protein sequence: CASRGGEGDQPQHF. The whole variable domain, remainder taken from reference TRBV2 and TRBJ1-5, is EPEVTQTPSHQVTQMGQEVILRCVPISNHLYFYWYRQILGQKVEFLVSFYNNEISEKSEIFDDQFSVERPDGSNFTLKIRSTKLEDSAMYFCASRGGEGDQPQHFGDGTRLSIL.